These 20 T cell receptor beta chains came from one sample sequenced in a study of cytomegalovirus exposure and HLA in healthy donors. This PCR relied on a set of 60 Vbeta primers and 13 Jbeta primers. Assay used: immunoSEQ multiplex PCR; TCRdb lists only in-frame clones, some missing. The sample carries tens of thousands of clones, roughly 80% recorded once. Sequencing input: PBMCs. The source of these receptors is a woman between 25 and 40 years old in good health and CMV-seronegative.

The rearrangement links TRBV5-6 to TRBJ2-1; D is possibly TRBD2 (6 bases). The V and J ends lost 3 bases and 0 bases respectively, with 7 bases between them. From germline, CDR1 is SGHDT and CDR2 YYEEEE. This CDR3 contains 14 residues. The CDR3 nucleotides are TGTGCCAGCAGCTCCGGGGGCTCCTACAATGAGCAGTTCTTC. It codes for CASSSGGSYNEQFF.

V usage is TRBV27 and J usage is TRBJ2-6; the D gene is possibly TRBD1 (6 bases). Trimming removed 2 bases at V and 0 bases at J, with 11 bases between. Germline V gene lookup returns CDR1 MNHEY and CDR2 SMNVEV (reference sequence). The length of the CDR3 is 17 residues. DNA for the CDR3: TGTGCCAGCAGTTTAAGCAGGGGAAGCTCTGGGGCCAACGTCCTGACTTTC. Its translation is CASSLSRGSSGANVLTF.

The chain has TRBV7-2 and TRBJ2-1, with 10 bases lining up with TRBD2. The trim removed 6 bases at V and 3 bases at J, leaving 5 bases unmatched. CDR1 and CDR2 from the germline V gene are SGHTA and FQGNSA. The CDR3 covers 15 residues. The CDR3 spells CASSSAGGHYNEQFF. In nucleotides, the CDR3 is TGTGCCAGCAGTTCAGCGGGGGGGCACTACAATGAGCAGTTCTTC.

The gene calls are TRBV30 and TRBJ2-3, with TRBD2 as a possible D gene (5 bases). Trimming removed 2 bases at V and 2 bases at J, with 14 bases between. The V gene's germline CDR1 is GTSNPN and CDR2 SVGIG (reference sequence). The CDR3 has 15 amino acids. The CDR3 sequence is CAWSQASGSTDTQYF. DNA for the CDR3: TGTGCCTGGAGTCAGGCCAGCGGATCCACAGATACGCAGTATTTT.

This clone has a single count. The chain carries TRBV7-6 and TRBJ2-7, with TRBD2 matching over 9 bases. With V trimmed by 5 bases and J by 2 bases, 7 bases remained unmatched. The CDR3 loop spans 15 amino acids. Germline V gives CDR1 SGHVS, CDR2 FNYEAQ. The CDR3 nucleotides are TGTGCCAGCAGCCCTCCAGCGGGGGGTGCCTACGAGCAGTACTTC. Its translation is CASSPPAGGAYEQYF.

The chain employs TRBV18 and TRBJ2-1; tentatively, D is TRBD2 (5 bases). V was trimmed by 3 bases and J by 7 bases, leaving 16 bases between them. This CDR3 has 15 amino acids. The germline CDR1 and CDR2 sequences are KGHSH and LQKENI. The CDR3 reads CASSPIMRTDNEQFF. DNA for the CDR3: TGTGCCAGCTCACCGATCATGAGGACTGATAATGAGCAGTTCTTC.

The chain carries TRBV6-5 and TRBJ1-2, with D uncertain. From germline, CDR1 is MNHEY and CDR2 SVGAGI. V dropped 1 base and J dropped 0 bases, with 12 bases sitting between them. The CDR3 length is 16 residues. CDR3 nucleotides: TGTGCCAGCAGTTACTACGGGAGTTCACCTAACTATGGCTACACCTTC. Encoded protein: CASSYYGSSPNYGYTF.

The chain employs TRBV27 and TRBJ1-6; 7 bases match TRBD1. The CDR3 covers 13 residues. V was pared by 8 bases and J by 9 bases, with 7 bases of the junction left unmatched. Germline-derived CDR1 and CDR2 are MNHEY and SMNVEV (reference sequence). CDR3 sequence (DNA): TGTGCCAGCCGGGACAGTCCGAGTTCACCCCTCCACTTT. It translates to CASRDSPSSPLHF.

The J gene is TRBJ2-7, the V gene TRBV19, with a possible D match to TRBD2 (6 bases). There are 15 residues in the CDR3. Germline lookup yields CDR1 LNHDA and CDR2 SQIVND (reference sequence). Trimming took 3 bases from V and 4 from J, leaving 16 bases between them. The CDR3 sequence: CASSIGSGGGYEQYF. Here the CDR3 DNA reads TGTGCCAGTAGTATCGGTTCCGGGGGAGGATACGAGCAGTACTTC.

The rearrangement uses TRBV5-1 and TRBJ2-5; 10 nucleotides align to TRBD2. The J call is uncertain, as TRBJ2-7 better fits the DNA end. This CDR3 has 14 residues. Per germline, CDR1 SGHRS and CDR2 YFSETQ. Here the CDR3 reads CASSFSGGAYEQYF. The CDR3 DNA reads as TGCGCCAGCAGCTTCAGCGGGGGGGCCTACGAGCAGTACTTC.

The chain employs TRBV28 and TRBJ2-5, with 11 positions matching TRBD2. The CDR3 totals 19 residues. With V trimmed by 4 bases and J by 2 bases, 15 bases remained unmatched. In germline, CDR1 is MDHEN, CDR2 SYDVKM. This CDR3 reads CASSSDSSGGHLFQETQYF. The CDR3 DNA sequence: TGTGCCAGCAGTTCGGATTCTAGCGGGGGGCACCTTTTTCAAGAGACCCAGTACTTC.

The rearrangement joins TRBV10-3 to TRBJ2-5; TRBD2 matches at 7 bases. The CDR3 is 14 residues long. The junction had 14 bases not matched to a gene; V was cut back by 5 bases and J by 11 bases. Germline lookup yields CDR1 ENHRY and CDR2 SYGVKD. As DNA, the CDR3 is TGTGCCATCAGTAACCTAGGGAGGGAGGGTGAGCAGTACTTC. This translates into CAISNLGREGEQYF.

The V and J genes are TRBV19 and TRBJ2-3; 8 nucleotides match TRBD1. The junction had 7 bases not matched to a gene; V was cut back by 10 bases and J by 4 bases. This CDR3 region has 13 residues. Per germline, CDR1 LNHDA and CDR2 SQIVND (reference sequence). The CDR3 sequence: CATGTGGADTQYF. Here the CDR3 DNA reads TGTGCCACGGGGACAGGCGGAGCAGATACGCAGTATTTT.

The V gene is TRBV7-9, the J gene TRBJ1-1; D ambiguous. CDR1 is SEHNR and CDR2 is FQNEAQ in the germline V gene (reference sequence). Trimming pared 2 bases from V and 5 bases from J, leaving 6 bases between. The CDR3 totals 12 residues. The CDR3 region is CASSLSETEAFF. CDR3 DNA: TGTGCCAGCAGCTTATCAGAAACTGAAGCTTTCTTT.

The chain links TRBV5-4 to TRBJ1-1; possibly TRBD1 for D (6 bases). V lost 3 bases to trimming and J lost 3 bases, with 12 bases between them. This CDR3 region has 14 residues. Germline V gene sequence: CDR1 SGHNT, CDR2 YYREEE (reference sequence). The CDR3 region has the DNA TGTGCCAGCAGCTCAGGGACACCCCACACTGAAGCTTTCTTT. It is translated as CASSSGTPHTEAFF.

J is TRBJ2-1 and V is TRBV10-1, with D tentatively TRBD2 (5 bases). The CDR3 is made up of 13 amino acids. Trimming stripped 11 bases from V and 6 bases from J, with 17 bases between. CDR1 is WNHNN, CDR2 SYGVQD, per germline (reference sequence). CDR3 sequence: CAGWIEEVNEQFF. The CDR3 DNA reads as TGCGCCGGCTGGATTGAGGAGGTCAATGAGCAGTTCTTC.

The chain uses TRBV11-2 and TRBJ1-3; TRBD1 aligns across 8 bases. This CDR3 has 18 residues. Germline assignment: CDR1 SGHAT and CDR2 FQNNGV. J lost 4 bases, V lost 4 bases, and 15 bases had no gene match. The CDR3: CASSSSGTGLVSGNTIYF. The CDR3 DNA follows: TGTGCCAGCAGCTCCTCCGGGACAGGTCTGGTGTCCGGAAACACCATATATTTT.

The CDR3 region has the DNA TGTGCCAGCAGCTCCCGTCTCGGGGGGCGCGAAGGGGCCAACGTCCTGACTTTC. This translates into CASSSRLGGREGANVLTF. The chain has TRBV5-4 and TRBJ2-6; a weak D match, TRBD2 (7 bases). Trimming removed 3 bases at V and 4 bases at J, with 20 bases between. The CDR3 length is 18 residues. CDR1 is SGHNT, CDR2 YYREEE, per germline (reference sequence).

The CDR3 here is CASSQLGAVGYTF. Written as DNA, the CDR3 is TGCGCCAGCAGCCAACTGGGGGCAGTTGGCTACACCTTC. This chain uses TRBV4-3 with TRBJ1-2, with a tentative D call TRBD1 (6 bases). The V end lost 2 bases, the J end lost 7 bases, and 11 bases lay between the germline ends. Germline V gene sequence: CDR1 LGHNA, CDR2 YSLEER. This CDR3 region has 13 residues.

The chain is built from TRBV19 and TRBJ1-2; TRBD1 aligns across 9 bases. CDR1 and CDR2 from the germline V gene are LNHDA and SQIVND (reference sequence). The J segment lost 8 bases and the V segment lost 5 bases, leaving 15 bases of the junction unmatched. This CDR3 region has 16 residues. The CDR3 region has the DNA TGTGCCAGTAGTTCCCCCCCGGGACAGGGTCGATTGGGCTACACCTTC. As protein: CASSSPPGQGRLGYTF.